A selection of T cell receptor beta chains follows, all from one sample in a study of T-cell reconstitution after alpha-beta-depleted transplantation in children. TCRdb recomputed calls from the PCR reads with MiXCR, one row per CDR3 protein. The sample gives around 380,000 distinct CDR3 sequences, roughly 11% of which show up once; about 5% is in the top ten. Sequencing used PBMCs from the stem cell graft donor, obtained from the stem cell graft. The receptor source for this set is a human donor who donated a stem cell graft to a child with acute myeloid leukemia. CDR3s include the opening cysteine and the closing phenylalanine or tryptophan. Each record gives: clone size, J gene, V gene, D gene, CDR3 DNA, CDR3 protein. A D gene is named only where the DNA matches it firmly. Size tells how often a clone was seen (once, few, many) or the class of an expanded clone, and some rows leave it out.

few | TRBJ2-3 | TRBV9 | - | TGTGCCAGCAGCACAGGGAGGGGTCCAGATACGCAGTATTTT | CASSTGRGPDTQYF
- | TRBJ2-3 | TRBV7-9 | - | TGTGCCAGCAGCTCCTGGCCCCCCCACACAGATACGCAGTATTTT | CASSSWPPHTDTQYF
- | TRBJ1-2 | TRBV12-3/TRBV12-4 | - | TGTGCCAGCAGACGAGGGTCCCTACAACCTTACACCTTC | CASRRGSLQPYTF
few | TRBJ2-1 | TRBV5-1 | TRBD1 | TGCGCCAGCAGCTTAGGACAGGGAAGCTCCTACAATGAGCAGTTCTTC | CASSLGQGSSYNEQFF
many | TRBJ2-1 | TRBV7-8 | TRBD1 | TGTGCCAGCAGCTGGAGACAGGGGGTTGAGCAGTTCTTC | CASSWRQGVEQFF
few | TRBJ2-1 | TRBV5-6 | - | TGTGCCAGCAGCTACTCCCACTTGACAGGACCGGGGCAGTTCTTC | CASSYSHLTGPGQFF
many | TRBJ2-5 | TRBV20-1 | TRBD2 | TGCAGTGCTCGGACTAGCGCGACCCAGTACTTC | CSARTSATQYF
few | TRBJ2-1 | TRBV7-2 | - | TGTGCCAGCAGCCCCCAGAATTGGCATGAGCAGTTCTTC | CASSPQNWHEQFF
- | TRBJ2-7 | TRBV6-2/TRBV6-3 | TRBD2 | TGTGCCAGCAGTTTAGCGGGAGGATACGACCAGTACTTC | CASSLAGGYDQYF
- | TRBJ2-2 | TRBV12-3/TRBV12-4 | - | TGTGCCAGCAGTTTAGGACAGGACGGGGAGCTGTTTTTT | CASSLGQDGELFF
- | TRBJ1-2 | TRBV10-3 | - | TGTGCCATCAGTGAGTCATCTGACAGCCTCTATGGCTACACCTTC | CAISESSDSLYGYTF
- | TRBJ2-1 | TRBV9 | TRBD1 | TGTGCCAGCAGCCACGAGGTAGGGGGACAGGGGTACAATGAGCAGTTCTTC | CASSHEVGGQGYNEQFF
- | TRBJ1-1 | TRBV4-3 | - | TGCGCCAGCAGCCAAGATTACGTGAACACTGAAGCTTTCTTT | CASSQDYVNTEAFF
few | TRBJ1-5 | TRBV10-2 | - | TGCGCCAGTCGAGGCCCAGGGGGCAATCAGCCCCAGCATTTT | CASRGPGGNQPQHF
many | TRBJ2-3 | TRBV29-1 | - | TGCAGCGTCTCTGGGGGTCGGGGAGATACGCAGTATTTT | CSVSGGRGDTQYF
few | TRBJ2-1 | TRBV9 | - | TGTGCCAGCAGCGTAGGGGGCAGCGGCAATGAGCAGTTCTTC | CASSVGGSGNEQFF
- | TRBJ1-2 | TRBV5-1 | - | TGCGCCAGCAGCTTGGGGGATCTGGGCAGCTATGGCTACACCTTC | CASSLGDLGSYGYTF
few | TRBJ2-3 | TRBV10-3 | - | TGTGCCATCAGTGAGTACGAGGGGGACACAGATACGCAGTATTTT | CAISEYEGDTDTQYF
many | TRBJ1-1 | TRBV5-5 | - | TGTGCCAGCAGCTTGGTCGGGAGGGCCACTGAAGCTTTCTTT | CASSLVGRATEAFF
- | TRBJ2-6 | TRBV20-1 | TRBD1 | TGCAGTGCTAGAGTAACCGCCGGGACAGGGGGCTTTATTGGCGGGGCCAACGTCCTGACTTTC | CSARVTAGTGGFIGGANVLTF
- | TRBJ2-3 | TRBV7-9 | - | TGTGCCAGCAGCTTATTCAAGTCAGGGGAAAGCACAGATACGCAGTATTTT | CASSLFKSGESTDTQYF
many | TRBJ1-3 | TRBV6-2/TRBV6-3 | - | TGTGCCAGCAGTTCGGAATCGCGAAGAGAATACACCATATATTTT | CASSSESRREYTIYF
many | TRBJ2-3 | TRBV9 | TRBD2 | TGTGCCAGCAGCCCCCTGGCGGGAGCAACAGATACGCAGTATTTT | CASSPLAGATDTQYF
- | TRBJ2-1 | TRBV7-2 | - | TGTGCCAGCAGCCCTATAAACCTCCCGGGTGATGAGCAGTTCTTC | CASSPINLPGDEQFF
few | TRBJ1-1 | TRBV20-1 | - | TGCAGTGCTAGGGGCCGGACAAACCTAAACACTGAAGCTTTCTTT | CSARGRTNLNTEAFF
many | TRBJ2-2 | TRBV4-1 | TRBD1 | TGCGCCAGCAGCCAAGATATTCAGGGGGCGCAAAGCACCGGGGAGCTGTTTTTT | CASSQDIQGAQSTGELFF
- | TRBJ1-1 | TRBV6-1 | - | TGTGCCAGCAATGGACGGAGCCCGAACACTGAAGCTTTCTTT | CASNGRSPNTEAFF
medium-sized | TRBJ2-3 | TRBV7-9 | TRBD2 | TGTGCCAGCAGCCATCCACTAGCGGGGGGACTGGAAAACACAGATACGCAGTATTTT | CASSHPLAGGLENTDTQYF
many | TRBJ1-1 | TRBV6-5 | TRBD1 | TGTGCCAGCAGTCCTCAGGGGGCAGGGAACACTGAAGCTTTCTTT | CASSPQGAGNTEAFF
few | TRBJ2-2 | TRBV5-1 | - | TGCGCCAGCAGCTCACAGCAGGGACCCACCGGGGAGCTGTTTTTT | CASSSQQGPTGELFF
many | TRBJ2-1 | TRBV2 | - | TGTGCCAGCACCAAGGGACGCAAAAGCTCCTACAATGAGCAGTTCTTC | CASTKGRKSSYNEQFF
- | TRBJ1-6 | TRBV7-3 | - | TGTGCCAGCAGCCCCTGGACAATTCAGAGTTCACCCCTCCACTTT | CASSPWTIQSSPLHF
- | TRBJ1-1 | TRBV7-2 | - | TGTGCCAGCAGCATCAGCAGGGACACTGAAGCTTTCTTT | CASSISRDTEAFF
few | TRBJ2-1 | TRBV5-1 | - | TGCGCCAGCAGCTTGATCCTAGCGGACAGCTCCTACAATGAGCAGTTCTTC | CASSLILADSSYNEQFF
- | TRBJ2-5 | TRBV7-9 | - | TGTGCCAGCAGTCAGCCCCGGGACTTCCAAGAGACCCAGTACTTC | CASSQPRDFQETQYF
- | TRBJ2-1 | TRBV20-1 | TRBD2 | TGCAGTGCTAGATTAGCGGGAGGGCCGCACTCCCTTTCCTACAATGAGCAGTTCTTC | CSARLAGGPHSLSYNEQFF
- | TRBJ1-6 | TRBV30 | - | TGTGCCTGGAGTCAGGGCTGGAGGGATTCACCCCTCCACTTT | CAWSQGWRDSPLHF
many | TRBJ1-6 | TRBV20-1 | TRBD1 | TGCAGTGCTAGAGTGACCGGGACAGGGAGTTCACCCCTCCACTTT | CSARVTGTGSSPLHF
few | TRBJ2-5 | TRBV29-1 | - | TGCAGCGTCGTCTCGAGGACCCAAGAGACCCAGTACTTC | CSVVSRTQETQYF
few | TRBJ2-7 | TRBV20-1 | - | TGCAGTGCAAAAGACAGGAACTCCTACGAGCAGTACTTC | CSAKDRNSYEQYF
- | TRBJ2-3 | TRBV4-1 | - | TGCGCCAGCAGCCAACAAGATAGGGGGGGACACACAGATACGCAGTATTTT | CASSQQDRGGHTDTQYF